This TCR beta chain was recorded in a study of blood T cell repertoires in COVID-19. Study summary: Some COVID-19 samples were acute and others convalescent; all came from the United States, Italy and Spain.

The repertoire was sequenced with immunoSEQ multiplex PCR; TCRdb's copy has only in-frame clones and lacks some. The top ten hold around 3.7% of the sample, which has approximately 45,000 clones, more than 75% seen once. The sequence was collected from a man between 35 and 55 years old with COVID-19, enrolled during active disease. Sequencing input: peripheral blood.

CDR3 sequence: CASSLAQSRGFSPLHF. As DNA, the CDR3 is TGCGCCAGCAGCTTGGCCCAGTCCCGGGGGTTCTCACCCCTCCACTTT. The chain couples TRBV5-1 to TRBJ1-6; D perhaps matches TRBD1 (5 bases). This CDR3 comprises 16 residues. The V end lost 0 bases, the J end lost 10 bases, and 17 bases lay between the germline ends. CDR1 is SGHRS and CDR2 is YFSETQ in the germline V gene.